These T cell receptor beta chains were read from a single sample in a study of blood T cell repertoires in COVID-19. Profiled with immunoSEQ multiplex PCR; TCRdb holds only in-frame clones, not every one. The repertoire includes approximately 150,000 clones, about 83% of them detected once, and about 8.9% sits in the top ten. Sequences were obtained from peripheral blood. Receptor source: a man under 40 with COVID-19, enrolled during active disease. The CDR3 runs from the conserved cysteine through the conserved F or W. D genes are given only for firm matches. Rows may omit the clone size; those that give it use once, few, many or a size class.

v_call: TRBV18
clone_size: .
d_call: TRBD1
j_call: TRBJ1-4
cdr3_nt: TGTGCCAGCTCACCAATGGGACAGGGAGATGAAAAACTGTTTTTT
cdr3_aa: CASSPMGQGDEKLFF

v_call: TRBV30
clone_size: .
d_call: TRBD1
j_call: TRBJ1-6
cdr3_nt: TGTGCCTGGAGGGGACAGTTAACTAATTCACCCCTCCACTTT
cdr3_aa: CAWRGQLTNSPLHF

v_call: TRBV7-9
clone_size: .
d_call: TRBD2
j_call: TRBJ2-2
cdr3_nt: TGTGCCAGCAGCTCTTCCCTTAGCGGGAGTTTCACCGGGGAGCTGTTTTTT
cdr3_aa: CASSSSLSGSFTGELFF

v_call: TRBV3-1/TRBV3-2
clone_size: .
d_call: .
j_call: TRBJ2-7
cdr3_nt: TGTGCCAGCAGCCCGCCGTCCAGGGGCGTGAGGGAGCAGTACTTC
cdr3_aa: CASSPPSRGVREQYF

v_call: TRBV4-2
clone_size: .
d_call: TRBD1
j_call: TRBJ2-1
cdr3_nt: TGTGCCAGCAGCCAAGATTTAGGGGGCACCGGGCAGTTCTTC
cdr3_aa: CASSQDLGGTGQFF

v_call: TRBV3-1/TRBV3-2
clone_size: once
d_call: .
j_call: TRBJ2-7
cdr3_nt: TGTGCCAGCAGCCCGACGACAGGTATACACGAGCAGTACTTC
cdr3_aa: CASSPTTGIHEQYF

v_call: TRBV29-1
clone_size: .
d_call: TRBD1
j_call: TRBJ2-2
cdr3_nt: TGCAGCGCCAAGACAGGGGCCACGAACACCGGGGAGCTGTTTTTT
cdr3_aa: CSAKTGATNTGELFF

v_call: TRBV5-6
clone_size: .
d_call: .
j_call: TRBJ2-7
cdr3_nt: TGTGCCAGCAGCTTGGGGCGTAGGGGGTACGAGCAGTACTTC
cdr3_aa: CASSLGRRGYEQYF

v_call: TRBV11-2
clone_size: once
d_call: TRBD1
j_call: TRBJ2-1
cdr3_nt: TGTGCCAGCAGCTTATTAGGACAGGGGTACAATGAGCAGTTCTTC
cdr3_aa: CASSLLGQGYNEQFF

v_call: TRBV7-8
clone_size: .
d_call: TRBD2
j_call: TRBJ2-1
cdr3_nt: TGTGCCAGCATAGGACTAGCGGTTCATTCGAGGGAGCAGTTCTTC
cdr3_aa: CASIGLAVHSREQFF

v_call: TRBV28
clone_size: .
d_call: TRBD1
j_call: TRBJ1-2
cdr3_nt: TGTGCCAGCAGTTTATACCGCCACAGGGGCAAAAGTGGCTACACCTTC
cdr3_aa: CASSLYRHRGKSGYTF

v_call: TRBV28
clone_size: .
d_call: .
j_call: TRBJ2-7
cdr3_nt: TGTGCCAGCAGCCCCTTCTACGAGCAGTACTTC
cdr3_aa: CASSPFYEQYF

v_call: TRBV5-1
clone_size: .
d_call: TRBD1
j_call: TRBJ2-7
cdr3_nt: TGCGCCAGCAGCTCGATGGCCGGGACAGCCTCCTACGAGCAGTACTTC
cdr3_aa: CASSSMAGTASYEQYF

v_call: TRBV6-1
clone_size: .
d_call: TRBD1
j_call: TRBJ1-4
cdr3_nt: TGTGCCAGCAGTGAGAGGGACAGCGGCCTCTCTAATGAAAAACTGTTTTTT
cdr3_aa: CASSERDSGLSNEKLFF

v_call: TRBV4-2
clone_size: .
d_call: TRBD1
j_call: TRBJ1-1
cdr3_nt: TGTGCCAGCAGCCAAGAGACAGGGGTTAACACTGAAGCTTTCTTT
cdr3_aa: CASSQETGVNTEAFF

v_call: TRBV15
clone_size: once
d_call: .
j_call: TRBJ2-1
cdr3_nt: TGTGCCACCAGCAGCCGTGAGCAGTTCTTC
cdr3_aa: CATSSREQFF

v_call: TRBV5-6
clone_size: .
d_call: .
j_call: TRBJ1-1
cdr3_nt: TGTGCCAGCAGCCCGGGGATCGGGTGGGTGGGATCCTATGAAGCTTTCTTT
cdr3_aa: CASSPGIGWVGSYEAFF

v_call: TRBV30
clone_size: .
d_call: .
j_call: TRBJ2-1
cdr3_nt: TGTGCCTGGAGTAAGGACTACCTCTACAATGAGCAGTTCTTC
cdr3_aa: CAWSKDYLYNEQFF

v_call: TRBV11-2
clone_size: .
d_call: .
j_call: TRBJ1-6
cdr3_nt: TGTGCCAGCAGCTTAGATAGTCGGGCACCCCTCCACTTT
cdr3_aa: CASSLDSRAPLHF

v_call: TRBV2
clone_size: .
d_call: TRBD1
j_call: TRBJ2-1
cdr3_nt: TGTGCCAGCAGTATCATAGGGACAGGGGAAGATGAGCAGTTCTTC
cdr3_aa: CASSIIGTGEDEQFF

v_call: TRBV28
clone_size: .
d_call: TRBD1
j_call: TRBJ2-5
cdr3_nt: TGTGCCAGCAGGAACCGGGACAGGGGGCAAGAGACCCAGTACTTC
cdr3_aa: CASRNRDRGQETQYF

v_call: TRBV7-2
clone_size: .
d_call: .
j_call: TRBJ2-7
cdr3_nt: TGTGCCAGCAAAGCGGATAGCTCCTACGAGCAGTACTTC
cdr3_aa: CASKADSSYEQYF

v_call: TRBV28
clone_size: .
d_call: TRBD2
j_call: TRBJ2-7
cdr3_nt: TGTGCCAGCCGGGGTGTAGCGGGAGAGTTATCCGAGCAGTACTTC
cdr3_aa: CASRGVAGELSEQYF

v_call: TRBV5-1
clone_size: .
d_call: .
j_call: TRBJ2-7
cdr3_nt: TGCGCCAGCAGCTTGGCGTCCGAGTACGAGCAGTACTTC
cdr3_aa: CASSLASEYEQYF

v_call: TRBV6-5
clone_size: .
d_call: .
j_call: TRBJ2-2
cdr3_nt: TGTGCCAGCAGGGAGGAAGGGACAACCGGGGAGCTGTTTTTT
cdr3_aa: CASREEGTTGELFF

v_call: TRBV7-8
clone_size: .
d_call: .
j_call: TRBJ1-1
cdr3_nt: TGTGCCAGCAGTCCCGAGGGAAGCGGCACTGAAGCTTTCTTT
cdr3_aa: CASSPEGSGTEAFF

v_call: TRBV6-5
clone_size: once
d_call: .
j_call: TRBJ1-1
cdr3_nt: TGTGCCAGCAAAAAGGGGCAGGCGAACACTGAAGCTTTCTTT
cdr3_aa: CASKKGQANTEAFF

v_call: TRBV4-1
clone_size: .
d_call: .
j_call: TRBJ2-2
cdr3_nt: TGCGCCAGCAGCCTCTTTCCGTCCGCCGGGGAGCTGTTTTTT
cdr3_aa: CASSLFPSAGELFF

v_call: TRBV5-1
clone_size: .
d_call: TRBD1
j_call: TRBJ2-3
cdr3_nt: TGCGCCAGCAGCTGGCGACCGGGACAGGGGGCGAGGGATACGCAGTATTTT
cdr3_aa: CASSWRPGQGARDTQYF

v_call: TRBV27
clone_size: .
d_call: .
j_call: TRBJ1-1
cdr3_nt: TGTGCCAGCAGTTTAAAGGGGGTCCTGGGGAACACTGAAGCTTTCTTT
cdr3_aa: CASSLKGVLGNTEAFF

v_call: TRBV12-3/TRBV12-4
clone_size: once
d_call: .
j_call: TRBJ1-2
cdr3_nt: TGTGCCAGCAGGATGACAGGCCTCTATGGCTACACCTTC
cdr3_aa: CASRMTGLYGYTF

v_call: TRBV18
clone_size: .
d_call: .
j_call: TRBJ1-6
cdr3_nt: TGTGCCAGCTCACCAATATCCCGGAGCAATTCACCCCTCCACTTT
cdr3_aa: CASSPISRSNSPLHF

v_call: TRBV28
clone_size: .
d_call: TRBD1
j_call: TRBJ2-1
cdr3_nt: TGTGCCAGCAGCCCAGGGGGCGGATATGAGCAGTTCTTC
cdr3_aa: CASSPGGGYEQFF

v_call: TRBV7-9
clone_size: .
d_call: TRBD2
j_call: TRBJ2-2
cdr3_nt: TGTGCCAGCAGCTCCGGACTAGCTCTAGGCACCGGGGAGCTGTTTTTT
cdr3_aa: CASSSGLALGTGELFF

v_call: TRBV2
clone_size: .
d_call: TRBD1
j_call: TRBJ1-4
cdr3_nt: TGTGCCAGCAGTCCTGACAGGGGAGATGAAAAACTGTTTTTT
cdr3_aa: CASSPDRGDEKLFF

v_call: TRBV12-5
clone_size: .
d_call: .
j_call: TRBJ1-5
cdr3_nt: TGTGCTAGTGCCCCAGACACCTATCAGCCCCAGCATTTT
cdr3_aa: CASAPDTYQPQHF

v_call: TRBV30
clone_size: .
d_call: TRBD2
j_call: TRBJ2-5
cdr3_nt: TGTGCCTGCGTAGTGGGCGGGGGCCAAGAGACCCAGTACTTC
cdr3_aa: CACVVGGGQETQYF

v_call: TRBV28
clone_size: .
d_call: .
j_call: TRBJ2-1
cdr3_nt: TGTGCCAGCAGGTGGCAGGCCGAGCAGTTCTTC
cdr3_aa: CASRWQAEQFF

v_call: TRBV19
clone_size: .
d_call: TRBD2
j_call: TRBJ2-7
cdr3_nt: TGTGCCAGTAGTATGGTGGTAAGAACACCCGTCTCGACTAGCGGCAGATCCTACGAGCAGTACTTC
cdr3_aa: CASSMVVRTPVSTSGRSYEQYF